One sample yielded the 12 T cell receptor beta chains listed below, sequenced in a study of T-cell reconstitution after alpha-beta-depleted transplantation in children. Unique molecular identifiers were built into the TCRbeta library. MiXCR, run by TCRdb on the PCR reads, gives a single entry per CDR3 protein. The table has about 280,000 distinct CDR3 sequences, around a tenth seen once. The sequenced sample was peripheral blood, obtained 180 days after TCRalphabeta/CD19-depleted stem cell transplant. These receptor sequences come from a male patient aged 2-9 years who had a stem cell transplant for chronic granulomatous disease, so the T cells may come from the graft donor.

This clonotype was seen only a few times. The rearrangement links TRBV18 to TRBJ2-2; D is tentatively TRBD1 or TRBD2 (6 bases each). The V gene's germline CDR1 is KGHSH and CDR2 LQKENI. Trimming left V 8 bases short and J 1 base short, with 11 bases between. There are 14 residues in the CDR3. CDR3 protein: CASTRGRNTGELFF. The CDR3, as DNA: TGTGCCAGCACCCGGGGGCGGAACACCGGGGAGCTGTTTTTT.

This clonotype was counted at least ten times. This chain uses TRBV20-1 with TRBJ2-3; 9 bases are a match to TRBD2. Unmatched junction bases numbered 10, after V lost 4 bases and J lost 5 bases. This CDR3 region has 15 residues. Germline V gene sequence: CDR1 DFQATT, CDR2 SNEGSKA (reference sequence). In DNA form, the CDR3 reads TGCAGTGCTATCCATAGCGGGGGAAGTGGAGATACGCAGTATTTT. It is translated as CSAIHSGGSGDTQYF.

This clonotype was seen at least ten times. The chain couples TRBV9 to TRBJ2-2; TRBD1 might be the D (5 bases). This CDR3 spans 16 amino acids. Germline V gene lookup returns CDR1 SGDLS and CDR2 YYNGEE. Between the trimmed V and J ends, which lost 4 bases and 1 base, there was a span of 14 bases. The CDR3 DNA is TGTGCCAGCAGCCCGACTGCAAGGGGGAACACCGGGGAGCTGTTTTTT. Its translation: CASSPTARGNTGELFF.

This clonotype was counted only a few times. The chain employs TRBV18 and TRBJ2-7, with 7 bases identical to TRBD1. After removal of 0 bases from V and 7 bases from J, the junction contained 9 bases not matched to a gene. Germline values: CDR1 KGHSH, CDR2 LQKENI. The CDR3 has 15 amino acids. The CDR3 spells CASSPPSEGAREQYF. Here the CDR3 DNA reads TGTGCCAGCTCACCACCGTCCGAGGGGGCTAGGGAGCAGTACTTC.

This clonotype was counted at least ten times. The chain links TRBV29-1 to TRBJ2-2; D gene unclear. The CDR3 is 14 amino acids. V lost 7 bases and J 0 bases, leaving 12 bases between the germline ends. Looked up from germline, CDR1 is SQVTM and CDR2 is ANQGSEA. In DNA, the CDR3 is TGCAGCGCACCGGGCCGCTCGAACACCGGGGAGCTGTTTTTT. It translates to CSAPGRSNTGELFF.

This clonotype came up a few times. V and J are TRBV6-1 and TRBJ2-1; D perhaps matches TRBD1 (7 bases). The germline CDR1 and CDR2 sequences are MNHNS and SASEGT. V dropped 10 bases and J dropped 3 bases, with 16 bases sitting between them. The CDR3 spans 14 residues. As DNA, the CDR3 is TGTGCCACTCGAGGGGGCGGGAACTACAATGAGCAGTTCTTC. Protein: CATRGGGNYNEQFF.

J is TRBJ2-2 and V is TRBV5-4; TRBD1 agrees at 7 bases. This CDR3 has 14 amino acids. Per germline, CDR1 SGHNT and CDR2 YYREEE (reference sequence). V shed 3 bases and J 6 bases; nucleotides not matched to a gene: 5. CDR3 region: CASSSDRAAGELFF. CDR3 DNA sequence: TGTGCCAGCAGCTCCGACAGGGCGGCCGGGGAGCTGTTTTTT.

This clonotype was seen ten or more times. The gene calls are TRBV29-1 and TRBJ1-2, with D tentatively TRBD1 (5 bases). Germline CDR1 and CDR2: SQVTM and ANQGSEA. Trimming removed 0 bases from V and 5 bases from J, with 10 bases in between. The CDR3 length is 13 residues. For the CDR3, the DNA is TGCAGCGTTGAAGACAGGGAAGGGTATGGCTACACCTTC. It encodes CSVEDREGYGYTF.

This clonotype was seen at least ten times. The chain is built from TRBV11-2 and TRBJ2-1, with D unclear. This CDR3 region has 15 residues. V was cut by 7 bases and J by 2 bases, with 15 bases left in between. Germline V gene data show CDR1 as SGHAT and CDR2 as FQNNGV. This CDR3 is CASTSRRLPYNEQFF. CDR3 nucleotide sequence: TGTGCCAGCACCTCCAGACGGCTTCCCTACAATGAGCAGTTCTTC.

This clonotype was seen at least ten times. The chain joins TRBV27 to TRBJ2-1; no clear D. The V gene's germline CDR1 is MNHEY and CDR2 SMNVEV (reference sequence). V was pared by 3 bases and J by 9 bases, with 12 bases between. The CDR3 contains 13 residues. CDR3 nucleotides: TGTGCCAGCAGTTTTACCGGAGTGGGTGAGCAGTTCTTC. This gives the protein CASSFTGVGEQFF.

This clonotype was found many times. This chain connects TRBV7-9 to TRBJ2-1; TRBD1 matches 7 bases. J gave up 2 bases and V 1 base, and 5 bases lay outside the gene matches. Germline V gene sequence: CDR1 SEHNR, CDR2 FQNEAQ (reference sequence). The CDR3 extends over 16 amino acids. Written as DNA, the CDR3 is TGTGCCAGCAGCTTAGTACAGGGGTTAACCTACAATGAGCAGTTCTTC. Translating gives CASSLVQGLTYNEQFF.

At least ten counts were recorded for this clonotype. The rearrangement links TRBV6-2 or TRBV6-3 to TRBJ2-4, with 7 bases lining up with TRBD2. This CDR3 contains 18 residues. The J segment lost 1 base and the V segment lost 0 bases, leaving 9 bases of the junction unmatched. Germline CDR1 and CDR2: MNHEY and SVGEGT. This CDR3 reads CASSYSMGREGAKNIQYF. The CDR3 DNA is TGTGCCAGCAGTTACTCGATGGGCAGGGAGGGGGCCAAAAACATTCAGTACTTC.